This T cell receptor (beta chain) is drawn from a study of Ad26.COV2.S vaccination and SARS-CoV-2 variants. Trimming left V 2 bases short and J 1 base short, with 14 bases between. This CDR3 is built from 16 residues. Per the germline V gene, CDR1 is SEHNR and CDR2 is FQNEAQ (reference sequence). Treatment denoted: some 19 received Ad26.COV2.S at low or high dose, single or two shots; about 5 received placebo; per-sample allocation not given. The study sampled participants on day 63 after the first vaccine or placebo injection. Repertoires were generated with immunoSEQ multiplex PCR, while TCRdb's copy carries only in-frame clones and drops some. The sample yields roughly 320,000 clones, around 86% seen once. Details on this clone: Its target is unknown.

General study findings and limits: In TCR breadth and depth analyses, total T cell responses may have been underestimated. Substantial post-vaccination breadth of spike-specific CD8+ and CD4+ T cell responses was reported.

The sequencing here drew on peripheral blood, taken in a trial of Ad26.COV2.S vaccine versus placebo. J is TRBJ1-1 and V is TRBV7-9; D is possibly TRBD1 (5 bases). The receptor's source is a person between 18 and 65 years old who received the Ad26.COV2.S COVID-19 vaccine or a placebo. The CDR3 DNA reads TGTGCCAGCAGCTTACCTCGGCAGGGACCGAACACTGAAGCTTTCTTT. Translation: CASSLPRQGPNTEAFF.